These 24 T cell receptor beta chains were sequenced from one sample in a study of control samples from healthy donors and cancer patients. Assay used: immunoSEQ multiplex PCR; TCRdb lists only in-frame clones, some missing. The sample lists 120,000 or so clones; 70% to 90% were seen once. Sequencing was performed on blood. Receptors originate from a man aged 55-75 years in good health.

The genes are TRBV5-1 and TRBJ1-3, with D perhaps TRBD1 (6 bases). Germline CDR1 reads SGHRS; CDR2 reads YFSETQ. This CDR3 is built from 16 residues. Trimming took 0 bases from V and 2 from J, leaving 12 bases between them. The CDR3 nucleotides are TGCGCCAGCAGCTTGGCTGGGGGGCGTACTGGAAACACCATATATTTT. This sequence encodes CASSLAGGRTGNTIYF.

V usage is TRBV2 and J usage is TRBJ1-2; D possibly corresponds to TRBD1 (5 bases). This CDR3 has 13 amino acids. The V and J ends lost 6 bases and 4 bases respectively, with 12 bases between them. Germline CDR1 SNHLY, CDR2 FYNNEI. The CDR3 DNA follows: TGTGCCAGCAGCGACCCAGGGAGCTATGGCTACACCTTC. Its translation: CASSDPGSYGYTF.

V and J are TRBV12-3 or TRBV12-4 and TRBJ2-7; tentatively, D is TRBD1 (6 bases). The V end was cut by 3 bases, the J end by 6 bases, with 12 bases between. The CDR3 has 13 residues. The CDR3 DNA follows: TGTGCCAGCAGTTTTATAGGGGGTCGCGAGCAGTACTTC. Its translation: CASSFIGGREQYF.

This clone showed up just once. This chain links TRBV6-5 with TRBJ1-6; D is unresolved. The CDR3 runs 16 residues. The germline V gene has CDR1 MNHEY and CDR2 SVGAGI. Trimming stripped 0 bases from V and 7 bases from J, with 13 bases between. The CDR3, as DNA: TGTGCCAGCAGTTACTCAAGCCGGGGTACAAATTCACCCCTCCACTTT. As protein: CASSYSSRGTNSPLHF.

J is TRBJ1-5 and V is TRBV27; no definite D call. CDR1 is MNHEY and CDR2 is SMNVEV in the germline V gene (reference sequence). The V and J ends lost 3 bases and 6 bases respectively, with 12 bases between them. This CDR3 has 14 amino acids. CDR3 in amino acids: CASSFLGWAQPQHF. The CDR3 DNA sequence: TGTGCCAGCAGTTTTCTGGGGTGGGCTCAGCCCCAGCATTTT.

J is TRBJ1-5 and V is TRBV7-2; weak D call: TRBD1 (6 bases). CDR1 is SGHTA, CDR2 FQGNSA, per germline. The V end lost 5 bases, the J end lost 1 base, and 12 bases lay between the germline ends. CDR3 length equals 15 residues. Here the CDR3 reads CASSLTGLSNQPQHF. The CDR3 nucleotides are TGTGCCAGCAGCCTAACAGGGTTAAGCAATCAGCCCCAGCATTTT.

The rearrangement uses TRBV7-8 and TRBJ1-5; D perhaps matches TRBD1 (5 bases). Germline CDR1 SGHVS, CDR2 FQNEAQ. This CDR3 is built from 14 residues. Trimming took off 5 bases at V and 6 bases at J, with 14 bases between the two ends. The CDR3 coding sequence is TGTGCCAGCAGCCCTGAGAGGAGGGGTCAGCCCCAGCATTTT. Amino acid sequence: CASSPERRGQPQHF. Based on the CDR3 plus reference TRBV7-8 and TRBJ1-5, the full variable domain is GAGVSQSPRYKVAKRGQDVALRCDPISGHVSLFWYQQALGQGPEFLTYFQNEAQLDKSGLPSDRFFAERPEGSVSTLKIQRTQQEDSAVYLCASSPERRGQPQHFGDGTRLSIL.

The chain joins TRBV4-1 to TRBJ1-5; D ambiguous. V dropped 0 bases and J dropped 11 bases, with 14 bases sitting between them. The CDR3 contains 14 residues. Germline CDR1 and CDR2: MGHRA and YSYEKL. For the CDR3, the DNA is TGCGCCAGCAGCCAAGATAAATCGGTTGCAGCCCAGCATTTT. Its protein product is CASSQDKSVAAQHF.

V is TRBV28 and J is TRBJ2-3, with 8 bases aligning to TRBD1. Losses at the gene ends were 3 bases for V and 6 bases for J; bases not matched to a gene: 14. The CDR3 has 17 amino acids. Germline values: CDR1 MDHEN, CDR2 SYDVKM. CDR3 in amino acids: CASSFLFSGTGVDTQYF. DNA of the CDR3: TGTGCCAGCAGTTTTTTATTCTCCGGGACAGGTGTTGATACGCAGTATTTT.

The CDR3 loop reads CASSLPRTGIPEAFF. The CDR3 bases are TGCGCCAGCAGCTTGCCCCGGACAGGGATCCCTGAAGCTTTCTTT. The rearrangement links TRBV5-1 to TRBJ1-1, with 8 nucleotides matching TRBD1. CDR3 length equals 15 residues. Germline CDR1 and CDR2: SGHRS and YFSETQ. After removal of 1 base from V and 6 bases from J, the junction contained 8 bases not matched to a gene. Drawing the rest from reference TRBV5-1 and TRBJ1-1, the complete variable domain is KAGVTQTPRYLIKTRGQQVTLSCSPISGHRSVSWYQQTPGQGLQFLFEYFSETQRNKGNFPGRFSGRQFSNSRSEMNVSTLELGDSALYLCASSLPRTGIPEAFFGQGTRLTVV.

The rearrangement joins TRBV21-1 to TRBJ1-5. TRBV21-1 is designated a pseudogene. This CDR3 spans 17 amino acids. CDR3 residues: CASSKALTSGRHQPQHF. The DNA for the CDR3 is TGTGCCAGCAGCAAAGCCCTTACGTCAGGGAGGCATCAGCCCCAGCATTTT.

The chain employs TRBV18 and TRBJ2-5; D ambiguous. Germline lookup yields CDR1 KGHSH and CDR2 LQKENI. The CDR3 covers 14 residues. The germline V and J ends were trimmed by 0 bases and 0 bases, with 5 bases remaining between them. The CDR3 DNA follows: TGTGCCAGCTCACCACCGGGGAACCAAGAGACCCAGTACTTC. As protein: CASSPPGNQETQYF.

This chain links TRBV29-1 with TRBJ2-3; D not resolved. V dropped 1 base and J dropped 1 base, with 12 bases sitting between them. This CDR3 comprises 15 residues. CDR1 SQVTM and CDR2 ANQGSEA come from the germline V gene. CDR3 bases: TGCAGCGTTGAAGGAGTACTACCGGGCACAGATACGCAGTATTTT. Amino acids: CSVEGVLPGTDTQYF.

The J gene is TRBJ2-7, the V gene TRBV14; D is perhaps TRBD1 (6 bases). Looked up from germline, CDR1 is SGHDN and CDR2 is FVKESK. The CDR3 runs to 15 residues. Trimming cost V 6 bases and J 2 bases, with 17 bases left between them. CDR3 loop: CASRLPGHCTYEQYF. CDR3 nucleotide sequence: TGTGCCAGCAGATTACCGGGACACTGTACCTACGAGCAGTACTTC.

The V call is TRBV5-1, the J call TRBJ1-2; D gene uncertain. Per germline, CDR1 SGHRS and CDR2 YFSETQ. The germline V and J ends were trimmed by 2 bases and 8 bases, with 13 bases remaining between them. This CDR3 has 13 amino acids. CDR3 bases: TGCGCCAGCAGCTTCGATCCGGCTAGGGGCTACACCTTC. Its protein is CASSFDPARGYTF.

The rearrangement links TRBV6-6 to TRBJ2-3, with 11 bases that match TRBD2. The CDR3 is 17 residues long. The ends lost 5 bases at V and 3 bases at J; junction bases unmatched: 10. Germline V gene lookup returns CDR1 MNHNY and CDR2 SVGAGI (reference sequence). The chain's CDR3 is CASSRTLAGEGTDTQYF. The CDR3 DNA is TGTGCCAGCAGTCGAACACTAGCGGGGGAGGGGACAGATACGCAGTATTTT.

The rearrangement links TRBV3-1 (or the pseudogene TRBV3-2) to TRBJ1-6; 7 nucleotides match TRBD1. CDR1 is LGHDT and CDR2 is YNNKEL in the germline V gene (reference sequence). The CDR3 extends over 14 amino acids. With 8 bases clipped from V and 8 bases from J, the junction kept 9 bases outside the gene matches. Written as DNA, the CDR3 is TGTGCCAGCGCCGGTGGGACAGCATATTCACCCCTCCACTTT. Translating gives CASAGGTAYSPLHF.

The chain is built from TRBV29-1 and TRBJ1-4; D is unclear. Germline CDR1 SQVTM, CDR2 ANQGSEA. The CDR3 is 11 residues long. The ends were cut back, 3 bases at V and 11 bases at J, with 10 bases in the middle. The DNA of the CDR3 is TGCAGCGTTGAGGGCCTCGAGAAACTGTTTTTT. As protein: CSVEGLEKLFF.

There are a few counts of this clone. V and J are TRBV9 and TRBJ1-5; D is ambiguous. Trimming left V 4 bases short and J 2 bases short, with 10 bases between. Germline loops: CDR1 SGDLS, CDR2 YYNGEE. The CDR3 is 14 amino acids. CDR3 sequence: CASSPTGGNQPQHF. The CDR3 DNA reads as TGTGCCAGCAGCCCTACGGGCGGCAATCAGCCCCAGCATTTT.

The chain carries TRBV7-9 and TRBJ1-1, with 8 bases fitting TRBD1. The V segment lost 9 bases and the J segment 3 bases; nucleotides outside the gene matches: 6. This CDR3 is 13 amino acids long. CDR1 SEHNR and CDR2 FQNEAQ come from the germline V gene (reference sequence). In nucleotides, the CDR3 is TGTGCCAGTCAAAAGACAGGGGACACTGAAGCTTTCTTT. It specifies CASQKTGDTEAFF.

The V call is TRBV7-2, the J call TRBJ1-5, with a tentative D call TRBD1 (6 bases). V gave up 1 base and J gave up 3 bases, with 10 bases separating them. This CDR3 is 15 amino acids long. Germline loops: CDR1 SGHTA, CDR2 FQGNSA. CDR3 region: CASSLGGGNNQPQHF. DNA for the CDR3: TGTGCCAGCAGCTTAGGAGGGGGAAACAATCAGCCCCAGCATTTT.

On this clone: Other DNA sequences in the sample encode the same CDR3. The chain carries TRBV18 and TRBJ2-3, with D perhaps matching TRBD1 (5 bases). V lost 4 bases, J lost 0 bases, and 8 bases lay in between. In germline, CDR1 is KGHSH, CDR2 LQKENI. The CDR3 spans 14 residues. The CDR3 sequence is CASSQGLSTDTQYF. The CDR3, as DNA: TGTGCCAGCTCACAGGGGTTAAGCACAGATACGCAGTATTTT. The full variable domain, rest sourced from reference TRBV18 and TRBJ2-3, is NAGVMQNPRHLVRRRGQEARLRCSPMKGHSHVYWYRQLPEEGLKFMVYLQKENIIDESGMPKERFSAEFPKEGPSILRIQQVVRGDSAAYFCASSQGLSTDTQYFGPGTRLTVL.

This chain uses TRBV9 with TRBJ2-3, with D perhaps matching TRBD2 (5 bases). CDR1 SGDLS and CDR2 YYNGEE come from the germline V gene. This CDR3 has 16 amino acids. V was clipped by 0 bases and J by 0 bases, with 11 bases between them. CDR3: CASSVGTGFSTDTQYF. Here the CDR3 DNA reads TGTGCCAGCAGCGTAGGGACGGGGTTTAGCACAGATACGCAGTATTTT.

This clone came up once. CDR3 sequence reads: CASSSRDRGGSPLHF. Written as DNA, the CDR3 is TGCGCCAGCAGCTCCCGGGACAGGGGAGGATCACCCCTCCACTTT. The gene calls are TRBV5-1 and TRBJ1-6, with TRBD1 matching 10 bases. Germline trimming cut 3 bases from V and 10 bases from J; bases unmatched to any gene: 7. CDR3 length: 15 residues. Germline CDR1 reads SGHRS; CDR2 reads YFSETQ. The full variable domain, in which reference TRBV5-1 and TRBJ1-6 provide the parts outside the CDR3, is KAGVTQTPRYLIKTRGQQVTLSCSPISGHRSVSWYQQTPGQGLQFLFEYFSETQRNKGNFPGRFSGRQFSNSRSEMNVSTLELGDSALYLCASSSRDRGGSPLHFGNGTRLTVT.